The 18 T cell receptor beta chains reported below all come from one sample, sequenced in a study of cytomegalovirus exposure and HLA in healthy donors. Amplification used 60 Vbeta primers and 13 Jbeta primers. The protocol was immunoSEQ multiplex PCR, while the TCRdb copy is restricted to in-frame clones and leaves out a portion. The sample records about 85,000 clones, roughly three quarters being singletons. The material sequenced was PBMCs. These receptors were collected from a woman between 50 and 59 years old in good health and CMV-seropositive.

The chain carries TRBV5-4 and TRBJ1-4; 8 bases agree with TRBD1. The CDR3 is 13 amino acids. The V gene's germline CDR1 is SGHNT and CDR2 YYREEE (reference sequence). V dropped 5 bases and J dropped 12; count of bases not matched to a gene: 9. The CDR3 sequence is CASSTGTGGELFF. The CDR3 DNA reads as TGTGCCAGCAGTACTGGGACAGGTGGTGAACTGTTTTTT.

This clone has more than one count but fewer than ten. The rearrangement uses TRBV27 and TRBJ2-1; 11 bases match TRBD2. CDR3 length equals 17 residues. V lost 2 bases and J lost 7; bases outside the gene matches: 10. The germline CDR1 and CDR2 sequences are MNHEY and SMNVEV (reference sequence). The DNA of the CDR3 is TGTGCCAGCAGTTTAAGCAGGGGACTAGCGGAGCAGAATGAGCAGTTCTTC. As protein: CASSLSRGLAEQNEQFF.

The J gene is TRBJ2-4, the V gene TRBV6-4; possibly TRBD1 for D (6 bases). This CDR3 spans 17 amino acids. Looked up from germline, CDR1 is MRHNA and CDR2 is SNTAGT. Trimming took off 0 bases at V and 2 bases at J, with 14 bases between the two ends. CDR3 bases: TGTGCCAGCAGTGACTCGAATCAGGGGAGTACCAAAAACATTCAGTACTTC. Translation gives CASSDSNQGSTKNIQYF.

The rearrangement links TRBV7-3 to TRBJ1-1; D unclear. V was pared by 3 bases and J by 4 bases, with 9 bases between. The CDR3 has 13 amino acids. Looked up from germline, CDR1 is SGHTA and CDR2 is FQGTGA. The CDR3, as DNA: TGTGCCAGCAGCTTGGACTGGAGCACTGAAGCTTTCTTT. Translation gives CASSLDWSTEAFF.

The chain uses TRBV21-1 and TRBJ2-3; the DNA was not used to check the table's D call, TRBD2. TRBV21-1 corresponds to a pseudogene. The CDR3 is 19 amino acids. The chain's CDR3 is CASSEGRNPSGRVTDTQYF. CDR3 DNA sequence: TGTGCCAGCAGCGAGGGACGGAACCCGAGCGGGAGAGTCACAGATACGCAGTATTTT.

This rearrangement joins TRBV11-1 to TRBJ2-5; TRBD2 agrees at 8 bases. The germline V gene has CDR1 SGHAT and CDR2 FQDESV (reference sequence). Trimming at V came to 5 bases and at J to 2 bases, leaving 1 base not matched to a gene. There are 13 residues in the CDR3. DNA of the CDR3: TGTGCCAGCAGCCGACTAGCGCAAGAGACCCAGTACTTC. Encoded protein: CASSRLAQETQYF.

This clone appeared once. This rearrangement joins TRBV7-8 to TRBJ2-7; D is possibly TRBD1 (6 bases). V lost 1 base and J lost 5, with 12 bases in between. The CDR3 spans 14 residues. Germline lookup yields CDR1 SGHVS and CDR2 FQNEAQ. The CDR3 DNA is TGTGCCAGCAGCTTAGTTACAGGGCTCCACGAGCAGTACTTC. Amino acids: CASSLVTGLHEQYF. Looking up the rest from reference TRBV7-8 and TRBJ2-7 gives the full variable domain: GAGVSQSPRYKVAKRGQDVALRCDPISGHVSLFWYQQALGQGPEFLTYFQNEAQLDKSGLPSDRFFAERPEGSVSTLKIQRTQQEDSAVYLCASSLVTGLHEQYFGPGTRLTVT.

The V and J genes are TRBV19 and TRBJ1-2, with 9 bases fitting TRBD1. The CDR3 totals 14 residues. V gave up 10 bases and J gave up 2 bases; unmatched junction bases: 8. Germline lookup yields CDR1 LNHDA and CDR2 SQIVND (reference sequence). In DNA form, the CDR3 reads TGTGCCATCCGCTCGACAGGGGGGAACTATGGCTACACCTTC. This gives the protein CAIRSTGGNYGYTF.

The chain joins TRBV21-1 to TRBJ1-3; TRBD1 reflects the table's D call only, with no check against the DNA. TRBV21-1 corresponds to a pseudogene. This CDR3 contains 12 residues. CDR3 in amino acids: CAGITGGNTIYF. CDR3 DNA: TGTGCCGGGATTACAGGTGGAAACACCATATATTTT.

J is TRBJ2-7 and V is TRBV19, with a possible D match to TRBD1 (6 bases). The V gene's germline CDR1 is LNHDA and CDR2 SQIVND (reference sequence). The V end was cut by 10 bases, the J end by 2 bases, with 15 bases between. The CDR3 is made up of 13 amino acids. The CDR3 spells CATAGTNAYEQYF. The CDR3 DNA reads TGTGCCACTGCCGGGACAAACGCCTACGAGCAGTACTTC.

This clone was seen only a few times. The same CDR3 is also encoded by other DNA sequences in this sample. This sequence joins TRBV15 and TRBJ1-5; D gene unclear. Germline V gene data show CDR1 as LNHNV and CDR2 as YYDKDF (reference sequence). The CDR3 totals 15 residues. Trimming shortened V by 0 bases and J by 1 base, and 7 bases separated the two germline ends. This CDR3 is CATSRDRGSNQPQHF. CDR3 sequence (DNA): TGTGCCACCAGCAGAGATCGAGGCAGCAATCAGCCCCAGCATTTT.

J is TRBJ2-5 and V is TRBV7-9; a possible D gene is TRBD2 (6 bases). Germline-derived CDR1 and CDR2 are SEHNR and FQNEAQ (reference sequence). The V and J ends lost 5 bases and 13 bases respectively, with 23 bases between them. The CDR3 is 14 residues long. The CDR3 DNA sequence: TGTGCCAGCAGCCCTCCCGGGCTAGCGCACAAGTGGTACTTC. This sequence encodes CASSPPGLAHKWYF.

The chain carries TRBV6-5 and TRBJ1-1, with D maybe TRBD1 (6 bases). V was shortened by 0 bases and J by 5 bases, with 10 bases between the two germline ends. The CDR3 extends over 14 amino acids. Germline CDR1 MNHEY, CDR2 SVGAGI. The CDR3 loop is CASSYSRGGTEAFF. As DNA, the CDR3 is TGTGCCAGCAGTTACTCGAGGGGGGGAACTGAAGCTTTCTTT.

In its sample, this clone was seen once. The V gene is TRBV5-1, the J gene TRBJ2-1, with 14 nucleotides matching TRBD2. CDR1 and CDR2 (germline): SGHRS, YFSETQ. V shed 4 bases and J 15 bases; nucleotides not matched to a gene: 12. This CDR3 has 15 residues. The CDR3 loop is CASSLDPGLAGALFF. DNA for the CDR3: TGCGCCAGCAGCCTTGATCCGGGACTAGCGGGGGCCCTGTTCTTC.

The chain links TRBV7-8 to TRBJ1-5; the D gene is possibly TRBD1 (6 bases). The CDR3 loop spans 15 amino acids. V gave up 4 bases and J gave up 2 bases, with 12 bases separating them. CDR1 and CDR2 from the germline V gene are SGHVS and FQNEAQ. The CDR3 loop is CASSWDTLGNQPQHF. The CDR3 coding sequence is TGTGCCAGCAGCTGGGACACTTTGGGCAATCAGCCCCAGCATTTT.

This clone showed up just once. The rearrangement joins TRBV7-8 to TRBJ2-1; TRBD2 aligns across 8 bases. J gave up 7 bases and V 2 bases, and 10 bases lay outside the gene matches. The CDR3 has 16 residues. The germline gives CDR1 SGHVS, CDR2 FQNEAQ. The DNA for the CDR3 is TGTGCCAGCAGCTTAATTAGACTAGCGACGGGAAATGAGCAGTTCTTC. Residues: CASSLIRLATGNEQFF. Supplemented by reference TRBV7-8 and TRBJ2-1, the full variable domain reads GAGVSQSPRYKVAKRGQDVALRCDPISGHVSLFWYQQALGQGPEFLTYFQNEAQLDKSGLPSDRFFAERPEGSVSTLKIQRTQQEDSAVYLCASSLIRLATGNEQFFGPGTRLTVL.

This sequence joins TRBV11-2 and TRBJ2-2, with TRBD2 matching 9 bases. The CDR3 extends over 16 amino acids. The ends lost 6 bases at V and 6 bases at J; junction bases unmatched: 11. Germline CDR1 reads SGHAT; CDR2 reads FQNNGV. The CDR3: CASSKILAGVAGELFF. Written as DNA, the CDR3 is TGTGCCAGCAGTAAGATATTAGCGGGAGTAGCCGGGGAGCTGTTTTTT.

The V call is TRBV5-1, the J call TRBJ2-7, with TRBD1 identical over 7 bases. From germline, CDR1 is SGHRS and CDR2 YFSETQ. The ends lost 0 bases at V and 6 bases at J; junction bases unmatched: 9. The CDR3 runs to 15 residues. This CDR3 is CASSLEGDRVREQYF. Here the CDR3 DNA reads TGCGCCAGCAGCTTGGAAGGCGACAGGGTCCGCGAGCAGTACTTC.